This TCR delta chain derives from a study of γδ T cells in repeated Plasmodium falciparum infection. TCRdb reanalysed the multiplex PCR reads with CATT. The sample shows tens of thousands of delta-chain clones, around 2% of them seen only once. Flow sorting of PBMC yielded separate Vgamma9/Vdelta2+ and Vdelta2-negative gammadelta T cell populations for bulk repertoire analysis. CDR1 is TSESDYY and CDR2 is QEAYKQQN in the germline V gene. This CDR3 spans 21 amino acids. Trimming shortened V by 0 bases and J by 1 base, and 25 bases separated the two germline ends. This clone was detected a few times. The antigen is undetermined. It differs at one base from a far larger clone, so likely a read error. The sample contains more than one DNA sequence encoding this CDR3. Findings of the study overall: Malian donors came from one small rural village, predominantly one ethnic group.

This clonotype was sampled from a pool of human donors (malaria-infected and uninfected, not separated). V is TRAV38-2/DV8 and J is TRDJ2, with D hard to call. The J gene, missing from TCRdb, was assigned here through DNA to germline matching. Source material: gamma-delta T cells from blood. DNA of the CDR3: TGTGCTTATAGGAGCGCGTTATTCTCCTCTCGTACTGTATTTTTGACAGCACAACTCTTCTTT. It specifies CAYRSALFSSRTVFLTAQLFF.